This entry lists 25 T cell receptor beta chains sequenced from one sample in a study of blood T cell repertoires in COVID-19 (dated by TCRdb to about 2020). Receptor amplification or capture employed the immunoSEQ multiplex PCR assay. TCRdb's version of the immuneACCESS table is confined to in-frame rearrangements and falls short of the full clone set. An unresolved V gene accounts for under half of the shortfall where checked; the remainder is of unknown origin. The sample includes 400,000 to 450,000 clones, with approximately 90% observed a single time. Clones ranked in the top ten supply 1.4% of the sample. Sequenced material: peripheral blood. The receptors stem from a woman younger than 45 with active or convalescent COVID-19.

This clone was seen more than once but under ten times. The chain is built from TRBV6-1 and TRBJ2-1; tentative D call: TRBD1 (5 bases). The germline V and J ends were trimmed by 3 bases and 7 bases, with 13 bases remaining between them. Germline CDR1 and CDR2: MNHNS and SASEGT. The CDR3 totals 14 residues. CDR3 region: CASSEAGMINEQFF. The CDR3 DNA sequence: TGTGCCAGCAGTGAGGCAGGGATGATAAATGAGCAGTTCTTC.

The V and J genes are TRBV19 and TRBJ2-1; the match to TRBD2 covers 8 bases. Germline loops: CDR1 LNHDA, CDR2 SQIVND (reference sequence). The CDR3 covers 15 residues. V shed 5 bases and J 5 bases; nucleotides not matched to a gene: 8. The CDR3 nucleotides read TGTGCCAGTAGTCCTCAGCGGGGGAGGCACAATGAGCAGTTCTTC. Translation: CASSPQRGRHNEQFF.

The J gene is TRBJ1-1, the V gene TRBV5-1, with 10 bases aligning to TRBD1. Germline CDR1 reads SGHRS; CDR2 reads YFSETQ. The V gene end was trimmed by 4 bases and the J gene end by 1 base; junction bases not matched to a gene: 7. The CDR3 sequence is 16 residues long. CDR3 loop: CASSKGTGDGNTEAFF. The CDR3 bases are TGCGCCAGCAGCAAGGGGACAGGGGATGGGAACACTGAAGCTTTCTTT. The variable domain in full, with the rest retrieved from reference TRBV5-1 and TRBJ1-1, is KAGVTQTPRYLIKTRGQQVTLSCSPISGHRSVSWYQQTPGQGLQFLFEYFSETQRNKGNFPGRFSGRQFSNSRSEMNVSTLELGDSALYLCASSKGTGDGNTEAFFGQGTRLTVV.

This chain links TRBV19 with TRBJ2-5; possible D gene TRBD2, 6 bases. Trimming pared 3 bases from V and 3 bases from J, leaving 14 bases between. The germline gives CDR1 LNHDA, CDR2 SQIVND (reference sequence). The CDR3 loop spans 15 amino acids. CDR3 DNA: TGTGCCAGTAGTATTTTGGGGACTGGGAAAGAGACCCAGTACTTC. Its translation: CASSILGTGKETQYF.

The chain uses TRBV19 and TRBJ2-3; 13 nucleotides match TRBD2. CDR1 and CDR2 (germline): LNHDA, SQIVND (reference sequence). This CDR3 region has 19 residues. J was trimmed by 0 bases and V by 6 bases; bases with no gene match: 12. The CDR3 DNA reads TGTGCCAGTAGCCCTCCTCCGGGACTAGCGGGATCTAGCACAGATACGCAGTATTTT. It encodes CASSPPPGLAGSSTDTQYF.

The chain links TRBV10-2 to TRBJ2-7; TRBD2 aligns across 7 bases. Per germline, CDR1 WSHSY and CDR2 SAAADI. Unmatched junction bases numbered 8, after V lost 3 bases and J lost 3 bases. This CDR3 is built from 15 residues. The chain's CDR3 is CASSDPGGSGYEQYF. CDR3 coding DNA: TGCGCCAGCAGTGATCCCGGGGGGTCCGGCTACGAGCAGTACTTC.

The genes are TRBV25-1 and TRBJ1-2; D might be TRBD1 (6 bases). The CDR3 has 16 amino acids. The germline V gene has CDR1 MGHDK and CDR2 SYGVNS. Deletions cut 0 bases from V and 5 bases from J, with 16 bases between. This chain's CDR3 is CASSEYPAGEGYGYTF. For the CDR3, the DNA is TGTGCCAGCAGTGAATATCCGGCAGGGGAGGGGTATGGCTACACCTTC.

The chain links TRBV2 to TRBJ1-2; D remains unclear. The CDR3 is made up of 14 amino acids. The germline V gene has CDR1 SNHLY and CDR2 FYNNEI. V was pared by 0 bases and J by 4 bases, with 9 bases between. The CDR3 region has the DNA TGTGCCAGCAGTGAAGCGGAGGCGTCCTATGGCTACACCTTC. Its translation is CASSEAEASYGYTF.

V usage is TRBV7-2 and J usage is TRBJ1-5; 9 nucleotides align to TRBD1. Germline-derived CDR1 and CDR2 are SGHTA and FQGNSA. V trimming: 4 bases; J trimming: 2 bases; junction bases outside the gene matches: 9. There are 17 residues in the CDR3. Here the CDR3 reads CASSSTGGGGGNQPQHF. The CDR3 DNA reads as TGTGCCAGCAGCTCAACAGGGGGCGGCGGGGGCAATCAGCCCCAGCATTTT.

Concerning this clone itself: This same CDR3 is encoded by further DNA sequences in the sample. The chain joins TRBV6-5 to TRBJ1-4; TRBD1 is a possible D gene (6 bases). This CDR3 spans 14 amino acids. The V gene's germline CDR1 is MNHEY and CDR2 SVGAGI. The V end was cut by 0 bases, the J end by 7 bases, with 9 bases between. CDR3 coding DNA: TGTGCCAGCAGTTACTCACAGGGCGGTGAAAAACTGTTTTTT. Its translation: CASSYSQGGEKLFF.

The chain uses TRBV4-1 and TRBJ2-7; maybe TRBD2 (7 bases). The CDR3 runs 17 residues. Germline CDR1 MGHRA, CDR2 YSYEKL. The germline V and J ends were trimmed by 0 bases and 0 bases, with 15 bases remaining between them. The CDR3 DNA reads as TGCGCCAGCAGCCAAGAACGGCTAGCGGACAGCTCCTACGAGCAGTACTTC. Encoded protein: CASSQERLADSSYEQYF.

The V call is TRBV5-3, the J call TRBJ2-7; 13 positions agree with TRBD2. TRBV5-3 carries the ORF label, with uncertain function. This CDR3 spans 16 amino acids. The V and J ends lost 4 bases and 0 bases, in that order; junction bases with no gene match: 4. The CDR3: CARSGGTSGASYEQYF. The CDR3 nucleotides are TGTGCCAGAAGCGGCGGGACTAGCGGGGCCTCCTACGAGCAGTACTTC.

This chain joins TRBV14 and TRBJ1-3; D is undetermined. Germline V gives CDR1 SGHDN, CDR2 FVKESK. The V end lost 0 bases, the J end lost 1 base, and 7 bases lay between the germline ends. The CDR3 spans 15 residues. The chain's CDR3 is CASSQDWQSGNTIYF. The CDR3 DNA is TGTGCCAGCAGCCAAGACTGGCAGTCTGGAAACACCATATATTTT.

The rearrangement links TRBV19 to TRBJ1-4; 8 bases match TRBD1. CDR1 and CDR2 (germline): LNHDA, SQIVND (reference sequence). The V and J ends lost 5 bases and 5 bases, in that order; junction bases with no gene match: 7. The CDR3 runs 15 residues. DNA for the CDR3: TGTGCCAGTAGTGATGGGACAGGCCCCAATGAAAAACTGTTTTTT. It translates to CASSDGTGPNEKLFF.

The chain recombines TRBV27 with TRBJ1-5; TRBD1 matches at 10 bases. CDR3 length: 17 amino acids. With 6 bases clipped from V and 4 bases from J, the junction kept 12 bases outside the gene matches. Germline CDR1 MNHEY, CDR2 SMNVEV (reference sequence). The CDR3 DNA is TGTGCCAGCAGCAGGACCGGGACAGGGGTAAAAAATCAGCCCCAGCATTTT. Amino acids: CASSRTGTGVKNQPQHF.

The V and J genes are TRBV24-1 and TRBJ2-3; D might be TRBD1 (6 bases). Germline V gives CDR1 KGHDR, CDR2 SFDVKD. This CDR3 comprises 15 residues. V was trimmed by 3 bases and J by 3 bases, leaving 12 bases between them. The CDR3 nucleotides are TGTGCCACCAGTGATAGCAGGGGCAATACAGATACGCAGTATTTT. Its translation: CATSDSRGNTDTQYF.

V and J are TRBV30 and TRBJ1-1, with TRBD1 identical over 11 bases. The germline V gene has CDR1 GTSNPN and CDR2 SVGIG (reference sequence). This CDR3 is 16 amino acids long. The ends lost 0 bases at V and 5 bases at J; junction bases unmatched: 8. The CDR3 bases are TGTGCCTGGAGTGTACGGGGCTGGGACAGGGGGACTGAAGCTTTCTTT. This codes for CAWSVRGWDRGTEAFF. The whole variable domain, filled in from reference TRBV30 and TRBJ1-1, reads SQTIHQWPATLVQPVGSPLSLECTVEGTSNPNLYWYRQAAGRGLQLLFYSVGIGQISSEVPQNLSASRPQDRQFILSSKKLLLSDSGFYLCAWSVRGWDRGTEAFFGQGTRLTVV.

The CDR3 DNA is TGTGCCAGCAGTCCGACTAGCGGGAGCTACGAGCAGTACTTC. As protein: CASSPTSGSYEQYF. The V and J genes are TRBV2 and TRBJ2-7, with 12 bases matching TRBD2. The CDR3 runs to 14 residues. V lost 5 bases, J lost 3 bases, and 2 bases stayed unmatched. Germline V gene sequence: CDR1 SNHLY, CDR2 FYNNEI.

The chain uses TRBV5-1 and TRBJ1-1; 8 bases align to TRBD1. CDR1 is SGHRS, CDR2 YFSETQ, per germline. V lost 4 bases, J lost 4 bases, and 9 bases stayed unmatched. The CDR3 is 15 residues long. CDR3 loop: CASSTNAGGITEAFF. The CDR3 DNA reads as TGCGCCAGCAGCACCAACGCAGGGGGCATCACTGAAGCTTTCTTT.

The chain recombines TRBV9 with TRBJ1-5; D is perhaps TRBD1 (6 bases). CDR1 is SGDLS and CDR2 is YYNGEE in the germline V gene. The CDR3 loop spans 15 amino acids. The germline V and J ends were trimmed by 0 bases and 4 bases, with 11 bases remaining between them. CDR3 bases: TGTGCCAGCAGCGTAGATCCACAGGGAAATCAGCCCCAGCATTTT. Translated: CASSVDPQGNQPQHF.

The V and J genes are TRBV12-3 or TRBV12-4 and TRBJ1-6; the D gene is possibly TRBD1 (6 bases). Trimming cost V 7 bases and J 13 bases, with 17 bases left between them. The length of the CDR3 is 13 residues. The DNA for the CDR3 is TGTGCCAGCAAAGCGGACAGCCTAGCCCCCCTCCACTTT. Residues: CASKADSLAPLHF.

The genes are TRBV9 and TRBJ1-1, with D possibly being TRBD1 (6 bases). This CDR3 contains 16 residues. The V gene lost 3 bases and the J gene lost 1 base, with 16 bases spanning the gap. From germline, CDR1 is SGDLS and CDR2 YYNGEE. CDR3 sequence (DNA): TGTGCCAGCAGCGAGGGGTGGGTGGGGGCGAACACTGAAGCTTTCTTT. Residues: CASSEGWVGANTEAFF. The full variable domain, its missing parts supplied by reference TRBV9 and TRBJ1-1, is DSGVTQTPKHLITATGQRVTLRCSPRSGDLSVYWYQQSLDQGLQFLIQYYNGEERAKGNILERFSAQQFPDLHSELNLSSLELGDSALYFCASSEGWVGANTEAFFGQGTRLTVV.

The V and J genes are TRBV7-8 and TRBJ2-5; 7 nucleotides align to TRBD2. V trimming: 7 bases; J trimming: 0 bases; junction bases outside the gene matches: 5. The CDR3 length is 14 residues. Germline V gene sequence: CDR1 SGHVS, CDR2 FQNEAQ. CDR3 protein: CASTGGGHQETQYF. The CDR3 nucleotides are TGTGCCAGCACCGGCGGGGGACACCAAGAGACCCAGTACTTC. The full variable domain, its missing parts supplied by reference TRBV7-8 and TRBJ2-5, is GAGVSQSPRYKVAKRGQDVALRCDPISGHVSLFWYQQALGQGPEFLTYFQNEAQLDKSGLPSDRFFAERPEGSVSTLKIQRTQQEDSAVYLCASTGGGHQETQYFGPGTRLLVL.

CDR3 nucleotides: TGTGCCAGCCGACCATTACAGGGGGTGAACACTGAAGCTTTCTTT. Protein: CASRPLQGVNTEAFF. The chain recombines TRBV5-4 with TRBJ1-1; TRBD1 matches 8 bases. CDR1 is SGHNT, CDR2 YYREEE, per germline (reference sequence). CDR3 length equals 15 residues. J was trimmed by 0 bases and V by 7 bases; bases with no gene match: 8.

The chain links TRBV5-8 to TRBJ1-2; maybe TRBD1 (6 bases). V was cut by 1 base and J by 3 bases, with 10 bases left in between. The CDR3 consists of 14 residues. Germline loops: CDR1 SGHTS, CDR2 YDEGEE. This CDR3 is CASSLRQGYYGYTF. Written as DNA, the CDR3 is TGTGCCAGCAGCTTGAGGCAGGGGTACTATGGCTACACCTTC.